The clone carrying this T cell receptor (beta chain) has ten or more counts. Its matching antigen is unknown. One entry per CDR3 protein results from TCRdb running MiXCR on the 5' RACE reads. This table has nearly 10,000 distinct CDR3 sequences, about 6.9% appearing once. The source of the sample is a study of spatial heterogeneity in lung cancer. Study-wide points: Counts that tracked tumor mutation counts were those of expanded intratumoral alpha and beta TCRs.

Indicated time point: sample taken at primary tumor resection. The material sequenced was lung tumor tissue, taken at surgery. The TCR originated in a male donor with early-stage non-small cell lung cancer.

This CDR3 is CASSRLQDRGRGYTF. DNA of the CDR3: TGTGCCAGCAGTAGACTTCAGGACAGGGGCCGTGGCTACACCTTC. This chain joins TRBV27 and TRBJ1-2, with TRBD1 matching over 9 bases. Germline assignment: CDR1 MNHEY and CDR2 SMNVEV (reference sequence). The CDR3 contains 15 residues. Trimming took 5 bases from V and 7 from J; bases not matched to a gene: 11.